This entry is about one T cell receptor beta chain. Trimming cost V 3 bases and J 2 bases; bases outside gene matches: 7. This CDR3 spans 18 amino acids. Germline V lookup: CDR1 SGHDT, CDR2 YYEEEE. TCRdb processed the RT-PCR reads anew with MiXCR; each CDR3 protein has one entry. The sample consists of almost 700,000 distinct CDR3 sequences, 14% of them appearing once. This TCR was sampled from a female donor in good health, serving as a healthy control. This chain connects TRBV5-6 to TRBJ2-6, with 11 nucleotides matching TRBD1. Sequencing input: memory CD4+ T cells from blood. DNA for the CDR3: TGTGCCAGCAGCTGGCCACCGGGACAGGGGGCTGGGGCCAACGTCCTGACTTTC. It codes for CASSWPPGQGAGANVLTF.